Listed here are 18 T cell receptor beta chains from one sample, sequenced in a study of blood T cell repertoires in COVID-19. Libraries were prepared by immunoSEQ multiplex PCR; TCRdb keeps only in-frame clonotypes and omits some of them. The sample carries about 160,000 clones, around nine tenths recorded once. Material for sequencing was PBMCs or T cells enriched from blood (not recorded which). The receptor source for this set is a woman aged 45-65 years who had recovered from COVID-19.

This sequence joins TRBV5-8 and TRBJ1-5, with D tentatively TRBD1 (6 bases). This CDR3 is built from 15 residues. Trimming left V 0 bases short and J 4 bases short, with 11 bases between. In germline, CDR1 is SGHTS, CDR2 YDEGEE. The CDR3 sequence is CASSLVIGGNQPQHF. DNA for the CDR3: TGTGCCAGCAGCTTGGTTATAGGGGGAAATCAGCCCCAGCATTTT.

This chain uses TRBV9 with TRBJ2-2; 9 bases are shared with TRBD1. V lost 3 bases and J lost 6; bases outside the gene matches: 6. The CDR3 is made up of 15 amino acids. CDR1 and CDR2 from the germline V gene are SGDLS and YYNGEE. CDR3 in DNA: TGTGCCAGCAGCGGGGACAGGGAATATTCCGGGGAGCTGTTTTTT. Encoded protein: CASSGDREYSGELFF.

The chain couples TRBV7-2 to TRBJ2-7; TRBD1 agrees at 7 bases. Germline V CDR1 and CDR2: SGHTA, FQGNSA. The CDR3 runs to 14 residues. The V segment lost 1 base and the J segment 6 bases; nucleotides outside the gene matches: 6. The CDR3 loop reads CASSLVGTVGEQYF. Here the CDR3 DNA reads TGTGCCAGCAGCTTAGTAGGGACAGTGGGCGAGCAGTACTTC. Combining the CDR3 with reference TRBV7-2 and TRBJ2-7 gives the whole variable domain GAGVSQSPSNKVTEKGKDVELRCDPISGHTALYWYRQSLGQGLEFLIYFQGNSAPDKSGLPSDRFSAERTGGSVSTLTIQRTQQEDSAVYLCASSLVGTVGEQYFGPGTRLTVT.

The rearrangement uses TRBV9 and TRBJ2-7, with D possibly matching TRBD2 (6 bases). This CDR3 is built from 18 residues. Germline V gene lookup returns CDR1 SGDLS and CDR2 YYNGEE. Trimming removed 1 base from V and 3 bases from J, with 23 bases in between. The DNA for the CDR3 is TGTGCCAGCAGCGTATCCGCGGGGATCAACAGGAACATCTACGAGCAGTACTTC. Its translation: CASSVSAGINRNIYEQYF.

The chain employs TRBV25-1 and TRBJ2-3; no definite D call. This CDR3 is 13 amino acids long. CDR1 and CDR2 from the germline V gene are MGHDK and SYGVNS. Trimming cost V 5 bases and J 6 bases, with 12 bases left between them. CDR3 DNA: TGTGCCAGCAGTTCCCAGACCGGGGATACGCAGTATTTT. Encoded protein: CASSSQTGDTQYF.

This clone has only a few counts. The genes are TRBV5-5 and TRBJ2-7, with TRBD2 as a possible D gene (5 bases). Germline values: CDR1 SGHKS, CDR2 YYEKEE (reference sequence). The ends were cut back, 1 base at V and 3 bases at J, with 14 bases in the middle. This CDR3 comprises 15 residues. DNA for the CDR3: TGTGCCAGCAGCTTGTTCCCAGAGGGTCGCTACGAGCAGTACTTC. Its translation: CASSLFPEGRYEQYF.

For the CDR3, the DNA is TGTGCCAGCAGTTACGAGCGGGGGCTCACAGATACGCAGTATTTT. It specifies CASSYERGLTDTQYF. The chain recombines TRBV6-2 or TRBV6-3 with TRBJ2-3; 8 positions match TRBD2. This CDR3 contains 15 residues. The germline V gene encodes CDR1 MNHEY and CDR2 SVGEGT. The trim removed 2 bases at V and 2 bases at J, leaving 3 bases unmatched.

The chain uses TRBV7-2 and TRBJ1-2; D is unclear. Germline V gene sequence: CDR1 SGHTA, CDR2 FQGNSA. CDR3 length: 13 residues. Deletions cut 8 bases from V and 3 bases from J, with 13 bases between. The CDR3: CASLPTRDYGYTF. The CDR3, as DNA: TGTGCCAGCCTCCCTACTAGGGACTATGGCTACACCTTC.

The chain couples TRBV6-2 or TRBV6-3 to TRBJ2-5; D is ambiguous. From germline, CDR1 is MNHEY and CDR2 SVGEGT. V gave up 3 bases and J gave up 5 bases, with 7 bases separating them. The CDR3 totals 12 residues. As DNA, the CDR3 is TGTGCCAGCAGTTATCCCCGTGAGACCCAGTACTTC. It codes for CASSYPRETQYF.

This clone was seen a few times. V usage is TRBV2 and J usage is TRBJ1-1; D is undetermined. Germline V gives CDR1 SNHLY, CDR2 FYNNEI. The V end lost 6 bases, the J end lost 1 base, and 15 bases lay between the germline ends. The CDR3 is 15 amino acids. CDR3 region: CASREGGFGNTEAFF. The CDR3 DNA reads as TGTGCCAGCAGGGAGGGCGGATTTGGGAACACTGAAGCTTTCTTT.

The chain recombines TRBV11-2 with TRBJ2-1, with TRBD2 identical over 13 bases. This CDR3 has 17 residues. The J segment lost 7 bases and the V segment lost 5 bases, leaving 11 bases of the junction unmatched. Germline loops: CDR1 SGHAT, CDR2 FQNNGV. CDR3 amino acids: CASSQGLAGPGQNEQFF. As DNA, the CDR3 is TGTGCCAGCAGCCAGGGACTAGCGGGGCCCGGGCAGAATGAGCAGTTCTTC.

This clone has just a few counts. The chain employs TRBV5-1 and TRBJ1-1; D not resolved. The CDR3 runs 14 residues. Between the trimmed V and J ends, which lost 1 base and 4 bases, there was a span of 11 bases. The germline V gene has CDR1 SGHRS and CDR2 YFSETQ. The CDR3 region is CASSLLQAGTEAFF. The DNA of the CDR3 is TGCGCCAGCAGCTTGCTTCAGGCCGGCACTGAAGCTTTCTTT.

This rearrangement joins TRBV5-8 to TRBJ2-2; 7 bases agree with TRBD2. CDR1 is SGHTS and CDR2 is YDEGEE in the germline V gene. V lost 5 bases, J lost 4 bases, and 8 bases stayed unmatched. The CDR3 spans 15 residues. The CDR3 region has the DNA TGTGCCAGCAGGAAGCGGGGATTTCGCACCGGGGAGCTGTTTTTT. It encodes CASRKRGFRTGELFF.

This chain links TRBV7-8 with TRBJ2-2, with TRBD1 identical over 7 bases. V lost 9 bases to trimming and J lost 2 bases; unmatched junction nucleotides: 12. The CDR3 runs 16 residues. Germline CDR1 reads SGHVS; CDR2 reads FQNEAQ. The CDR3 DNA reads as TGTGCCAGGGCACAAACGGGACAGATAAACACCGGGGAGCTGTTTTTT. This sequence encodes CARAQTGQINTGELFF.

The rearrangement joins TRBV10-3 to TRBJ1-1; D remains ambiguous. The CDR3 is 13 residues long. The germline V gene encodes CDR1 ENHRY and CDR2 SYGVKD. V was cut by 3 bases and J by 10 bases, with 15 bases left in between. CDR3 protein: CAISDFGPGGAFF. CDR3 coding DNA: TGTGCCATCAGTGATTTCGGGCCAGGAGGAGCTTTCTTT.

The V call is TRBV6-2 or TRBV6-3, the J call TRBJ2-7; D ambiguous. The CDR3 length is 16 residues. Germline V gene sequence: CDR1 MNHEY, CDR2 SVGEGT. V lost 2 bases and J 0 bases, leaving 14 bases between the germline ends. The CDR3 sequence: CASSYRIRFSSYEQYF. The CDR3 DNA reads TGTGCCAGCAGTTACAGAATTCGGTTTAGCTCCTACGAGCAGTACTTC.

The chain combines TRBV6-2 or TRBV6-3 with TRBJ2-2, with TRBD2 matching over 8 bases. Germline CDR1 reads MNHEY; CDR2 reads SVGEGT. The ends lost 6 bases at V and 0 bases at J; junction bases unmatched: 9. CDR3 length: 17 residues. DNA of the CDR3: TGTGCCAGCAGCACCTTCCCGGGACTAGCGAACACCGGGGAGCTGTTTTTT. Its translation is CASSTFPGLANTGELFF.

V usage is TRBV12-3 or TRBV12-4 and J usage is TRBJ2-7; no firm D call. Deletions cut 4 bases from V and 4 bases from J, with 11 bases between. The length of the CDR3 is 13 residues. The chain's CDR3 is CASSYQNMYEQYF. CDR3 nucleotide sequence: TGTGCCAGCAGTTACCAGAACATGTACGAGCAGTACTTC.